Below are 19 T cell receptor beta chains sequenced from a single sample in a study of shared clonotypes between healthy human individuals. TCRdb keeps only in-frame clones here, not all; method: immunoSEQ multiplex PCR. The repertoire holds about 490,000 clones, with over 65% as singletons. The material sequenced was PBMCs. These receptors originate from a woman in her thirties or forties in good health. Some clones in this sample may be carry-over from other donors' samples.

This clone occurred many times. The V and J genes are TRBV7-2 and TRBJ2-5; D possibly corresponds to TRBD1 (5 bases). The CDR3 has 14 residues. Germline values: CDR1 SGHTA, CDR2 FQGNSA. Deletions cut 1 base from V and 5 bases from J, with 11 bases between. CDR3 nucleotide sequence: TGTGCCAGCAGCTTAGGGCAGGGATTGGAGACCCAGTACTTC. Translation gives CASSLGQGLETQYF. Using reference TRBV7-2 and TRBJ2-5 for the parts outside the CDR3, the full variable domain is GAGVSQSPSNKVTEKGKDVELRCDPISGHTALYWYRQSLGQGLEFLIYFQGNSAPDKSGLPSDRFSAERTGGSVSTLTIQRTQQEDSAVYLCASSLGQGLETQYFGPGTRLLVL.

This chain uses TRBV4-1 with TRBJ1-2; TRBD1 might be the D (6 bases). The CDR3 is 15 amino acids. V gave up 1 base and J gave up 7 bases, with 16 bases separating them. The germline gives CDR1 MGHRA, CDR2 YSYEKL. CDR3 sequence: CASSQAADRSIGYTF. For the CDR3, the DNA is TGCGCCAGCAGCCAAGCCGCTGACAGGTCGATTGGCTACACCTTC.

This clone has a handful of counts. V gene TRBV2 combines with J gene TRBJ1-1; D is undetermined. Germline assignment: CDR1 SNHLY and CDR2 FYNNEI. The germline V and J ends were trimmed by 10 bases and 5 bases, with 11 bases remaining between them. The CDR3 runs to 11 residues. CDR3 DNA sequence: TGTGCCACCACCGGGGAAACTGAAGCTTTCTTT. It specifies CATTGETEAFF.

The chain carries TRBV7-4 and TRBJ1-2; TRBD1 matches 7 bases. Trimming took 5 bases from V and 9 from J; bases not matched to a gene: 6. The CDR3 is 12 residues long. Germline V gene lookup returns CDR1 SGHVT and CDR2 SQSDAQ. The CDR3, as DNA: TGTGCCAGCAGCGTCGGACAGGCTAGCTACACCTTC. The encoded protein is CASSVGQASYTF.

The rearrangement joins TRBV5-1 to TRBJ2-5, with D unresolved. Trimming pared 0 bases from V and 1 base from J, leaving 7 bases between. The CDR3 consists of 14 residues. Germline loops: CDR1 SGHRS, CDR2 YFSETQ. The CDR3 here is CASSLDGLQETQYF. CDR3 DNA sequence: TGCGCCAGCAGCTTGGATGGTCTCCAAGAGACCCAGTACTTC.

CDR3 in DNA: TGTGCCAGCAGCTTAGATTTTACTAGCGGGAGTCTGGACGAGCAGTACTTC. Residues: CASSLDFTSGSLDEQYF. V is TRBV11-2 and J is TRBJ2-7, with TRBD2 identical over 11 bases. After removal of 0 bases from V and 5 bases from J, the junction contained 9 bases not matched to a gene. Germline V gives CDR1 SGHAT, CDR2 FQNNGV. The CDR3 is 17 residues long.

J is TRBJ2-7 and V is TRBV25-1; no clear D. CDR3 size: 14 residues. V was shortened by 1 base and J by 3 bases, with 10 bases between the two germline ends. From germline, CDR1 is MGHDK and CDR2 SYGVNS. The CDR3 region is CASSESRSLYEQYF. The DNA of the CDR3 is TGTGCCAGCAGTGAATCCCGGAGTCTCTACGAGCAGTACTTC.

The V call is TRBV19, the J call TRBJ1-1; no definite D call. Trimming took 8 bases from V and 3 from J, leaving 16 bases between them. This CDR3 contains 14 residues. The germline V gene has CDR1 LNHDA and CDR2 SQIVND (reference sequence). The CDR3 region is CASAARVRHTEAFF. The CDR3 nucleotides are TGTGCCAGTGCCGCTCGGGTCCGGCACACTGAAGCTTTCTTT.

This clone came up once. The chain combines TRBV28 with TRBJ2-7; D possibly uses TRBD1 or TRBD2 (5 bases each). V lost 5 bases to trimming and J lost 5 bases, with 16 bases between them. Germline V gene lookup returns CDR1 MDHEN and CDR2 SYDVKM. The CDR3 is 14 amino acids. The CDR3 bases are TGTGCCAGCAGTGAGCTTGCCCCGGGGCACGAGCAGTACTTC. Protein: CASSELAPGHEQYF.

This rearrangement joins TRBV4-2 to TRBJ2-7, with 8 bases lining up with TRBD2. CDR1 LGHNA and CDR2 YNFKEQ come from the germline V gene. With 0 bases clipped from V and 4 bases from J, the junction kept 5 bases outside the gene matches. The CDR3 runs to 15 residues. CDR3 protein: CASSQEVSGMYEQYF. CDR3 DNA sequence: TGTGCCAGCAGCCAAGAAGTTAGCGGGATGTACGAGCAGTACTTC.

V gene TRBV6-4 combines with J gene TRBJ1-2; TRBD1 matches at 7 bases. Looked up from germline, CDR1 is MRHNA and CDR2 is SNTAGT. The CDR3 sequence is 13 residues long. V shed 5 bases, J shed 7 bases, and the junction held 7 bases outside the gene matches. CDR3 protein: CASSPQGGSGYTF. CDR3 nucleotide sequence: TGTGCCAGCAGTCCCCAGGGGGGAAGTGGCTACACCTTC.

This clone was observed a handful of times. This chain links TRBV7-8 with TRBJ2-1; D remains unclear. In germline, CDR1 is SGHVS, CDR2 FQNEAQ. This CDR3 contains 16 residues. V was cut by 2 bases and J by 1 base, with 12 bases left in between. The CDR3 loop is CASSLIAATSYNEQFF. CDR3 nucleotides: TGTGCCAGCAGCTTAATCGCAGCGACGTCCTACAATGAGCAGTTCTTC.

The chain combines TRBV30 with TRBJ2-7, with D perhaps assigned TRBD1 or TRBD2 (5 bases each). Trimming stripped 0 bases from V and 3 bases from J, with 9 bases between. CDR3 length: 13 residues. From germline, CDR1 is GTSNPN and CDR2 SVGIG (reference sequence). The CDR3 reads CAWSVGTNYEQYF. DNA of the CDR3: TGTGCCTGGAGTGTAGGGACGAACTACGAGCAGTACTTC.

This chain uses TRBV7-9 with TRBJ1-2, with D maybe TRBD1 (5 bases). V gave up 0 bases and J gave up 4 bases, with 12 bases separating them. Germline lookup yields CDR1 SEHNR and CDR2 FQNEAQ (reference sequence). This CDR3 has 15 amino acids. CDR3 sequence (DNA): TGTGCCAGCAGCTTAGCGGCGGACGGGACCTATGGCTACACCTTC. The encoded protein is CASSLAADGTYGYTF.

On this clone: Other nucleotide sequences in the sample specify the same CDR3. The V call is TRBV7-3, the J call TRBJ1-1; unclear D gene. Trimming took 3 bases from V and 1 from J, leaving 9 bases between them. The germline V gene has CDR1 SGHTA and CDR2 FQGTGA. This CDR3 region has 14 residues. CDR3 in DNA: TGTGCCAGCAGCTTGGGAGGGCCGAACACTGAAGCTTTCTTT. Protein sequence: CASSLGGPNTEAFF.

V usage is TRBV15 and J usage is TRBJ1-1; no reliable D call. CDR1 and CDR2 (germline): LNHNV, YYDKDF (reference sequence). CDR3 size: 15 residues. Between the trimmed V and J ends, which lost 1 base and 0 bases, there was a span of 9 bases. This CDR3 reads CATSRAWPMNTEAFF. The CDR3 bases are TGTGCCACCAGCAGAGCCTGGCCTATGAACACTGAAGCTTTCTTT.

The genes are TRBV15 and TRBJ2-5; possibly TRBD1 or TRBD2 for D (5 bases each). The CDR3 has 14 residues. V was trimmed by 0 bases and J by 2 bases, leaving 7 bases between them. Germline values: CDR1 LNHNV, CDR2 YYDKDF (reference sequence). The chain's CDR3 is CATSRDWGQETQYF. DNA of the CDR3: TGTGCCACCAGCAGAGATTGGGGGCAAGAGACCCAGTACTTC.

The rearrangement joins TRBV6-8 to TRBJ2-5; TRBD1 matches at 7 bases. The junction had 2 bases not matched to a gene; V was cut back by 9 bases and J by 4 bases. There are 11 residues in the CDR3. Per the germline V gene, CDR1 is MNHGY and CDR2 is SAAAGT. The CDR3 DNA follows: TGTGCCAGTGGGACAGTAGAGACCCAGTACTTC. Amino acids: CASGTVETQYF.

Concerning this clone itself: With a far larger clone one base away, a read error is the likely cause. The same CDR3 can be traced to other DNA sequences in this sample. The chain joins TRBV7-2 to TRBJ2-5; 12 nucleotides align to TRBD2. CDR1 is SGHTA and CDR2 is FQGNSA in the germline V gene. J lost 1 base, V lost 1 base, and 10 bases had no gene match. CDR3 length equals 19 residues. Here the CDR3 reads CASSLGGRTSGVVQETQYF. CDR3 DNA: TGTGCCAGCAGCTTAGGCGGGCGGACTAGCGGGGTTGTCCAAGAGACCCAGTACTTC.